The clone carrying this T cell receptor beta chain was seen once. The target antigen is unknown. This sample stems from a study of brain T cells in children with intractable seizures. Repertoires were generated with immunoSEQ multiplex PCR, while TCRdb's copy carries only in-frame clones and drops some. Here the sample spans 88,000 or so clones, about 93% being singletons. Notes on the study in general: Clones missing pre-surgery may reflect undersampling of that blood sample.

Sequencing used peripheral blood, obtained at surgery. The clonotype was recovered from a girl under 10 years old with Rasmussen encephalitis and intractable seizures.

The CDR3 coding sequence is TGTGCCAGCAGTTTACAGGGGGCGTCGGGTGATGGCTACACCTTC. It yields the protein CASSLQGASGDGYTF. V usage is TRBV28 and J usage is TRBJ1-2; the match to TRBD1 covers 8 bases. CDR3 size: 15 residues. J was trimmed by 6 bases and V by 2 bases; bases with no gene match: 8. Germline loops: CDR1 MDHEN, CDR2 SYDVKM.